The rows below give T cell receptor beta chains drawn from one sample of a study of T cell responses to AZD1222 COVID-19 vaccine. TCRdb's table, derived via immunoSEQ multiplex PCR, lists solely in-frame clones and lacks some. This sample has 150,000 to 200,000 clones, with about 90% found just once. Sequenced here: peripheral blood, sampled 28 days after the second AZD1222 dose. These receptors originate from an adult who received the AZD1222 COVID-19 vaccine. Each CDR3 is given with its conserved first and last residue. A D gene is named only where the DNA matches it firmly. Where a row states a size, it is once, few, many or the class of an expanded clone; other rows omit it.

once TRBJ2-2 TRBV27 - CASSGGTVNTGELFF TGTGCCAGCAGCGGAGGGACAGTGAACACCGGGGAGCTGTTTTTT
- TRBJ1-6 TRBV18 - CASSTNNQEAVPLHF TGTGCCAGCTCAACTAACAATCAAGAAGCTGTTCCCCTCCACTTT
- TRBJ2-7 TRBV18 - CASSIQGGPGEQYF TGTGCCAGCTCAATTCAGGGAGGTCCTGGCGAGCAGTACTTC
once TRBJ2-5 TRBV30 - CAWSPARETQYF TGTGCCTGGAGTCCGGCACGGGAGACCCAGTACTTC
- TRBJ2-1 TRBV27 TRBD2 CASTYRPPWEGSYNEQFF TGTGCCAGCACCTACCGCCCCCCGTGGGAGGGCTCCTACAATGAGCAGTTCTTC
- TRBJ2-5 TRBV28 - CASSSAAGRRQTQYF TGTGCCAGCAGTTCGGCCGCGGGGCGTCGACAGACCCAGTACTTC
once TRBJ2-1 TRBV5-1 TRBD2 CASSLAGTSGRVSSYNEQFF TGCGCCAGCAGCTTGGCAGGGACTAGCGGGAGGGTGAGCTCCTACAATGAGCAGTTCTTC
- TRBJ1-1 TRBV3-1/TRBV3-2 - CASSQEHAAEAFF TGTGCCAGCAGCCAGGAGCACGCGGCTGAAGCTTTCTTT
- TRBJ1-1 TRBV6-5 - CASTRTFKNTEAFF TGTGCCAGCACCAGGACATTCAAGAACACTGAAGCTTTCTTT
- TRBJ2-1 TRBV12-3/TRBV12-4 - CASSLENEQFF TGTGCCAGCAGCCTGGAGAATGAGCAGTTCTTC
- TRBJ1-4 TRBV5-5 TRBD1 CASSLRGRTQGFIGEKLFF TGTGCCAGCAGCTTGCGGGGTAGAACACAGGGGTTTATCGGTGAAAAACTGTTTTTT
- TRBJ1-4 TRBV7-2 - CASSFSRGEGVRKLFF TGTGCCAGCAGCTTTAGTAGGGGGGAGGGAGTGAGAAAACTGTTTTTT
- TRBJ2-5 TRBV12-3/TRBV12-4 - CASTEGVETQYF TGTGCCAGCACCGAGGGGGTAGAGACCCAGTACTTC
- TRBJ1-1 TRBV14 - CASSQDGGGGTEAFF TGTGCCAGCAGCCAAGATGGAGGTGGAGGCACTGAAGCTTTCTTT
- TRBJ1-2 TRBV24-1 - CATSDFDRYTF TGTGCCACCAGTGATTTCGATCGCTACACCTTC
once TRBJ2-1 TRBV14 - CASSQDLGTLQFF TGTGCCAGCAGCCAAGATCTGGGCACCTTGCAGTTCTTC
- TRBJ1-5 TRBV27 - CASSLWGNQPQHF TGTGCCAGCAGTTTATGGGGGAATCAGCCCCAGCATTTT
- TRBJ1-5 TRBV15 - CATSKPGYNQPQHF TGTGCCACCAGCAAACCCGGCTACAATCAGCCCCAGCATTTT
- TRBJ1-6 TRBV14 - CASSQVQGRSPLHF TGTGCCAGCAGCCAAGTCCAGGGGCGGTCACCCCTCCACTTT
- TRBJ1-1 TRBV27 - CASSLSWGNTEAFF TGTGCCAGCAGTTTATCGTGGGGGAATACTGAAGCTTTCTTT
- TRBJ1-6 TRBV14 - CASSHGLFGDSPLHF TGTGCCAGCAGCCATGGATTATTCGGGGATTCACCCCTCCACTTT
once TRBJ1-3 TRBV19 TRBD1 CASSRQGPSSGNTIYF TGTGCCAGTAGTCGACAGGGGCCGAGTTCTGGAAACACCATATATTTT
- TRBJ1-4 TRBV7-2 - CASSVSGRENEKLFF TGTGCCAGCAGCGTATCGGGACGCGAAAATGAAAAACTGTTTTTT
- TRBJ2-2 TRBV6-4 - CASSEGNTGELFF TGTGCCAGCAGTGAGGGGAACACCGGGGAGCTGTTTTTT
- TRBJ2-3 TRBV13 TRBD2 CASSPRTSGGASTQYF TGTGCCAGCAGCCCAAGGACTAGCGGGGGGGCCAGTACGCAGTATTTT
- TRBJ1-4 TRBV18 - CASSPQQAGEKLFF TGTGCCAGCTCACCACAACAGGCTGGTGAAAAACTGTTTTTT
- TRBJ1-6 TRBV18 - CASSPGSGSPLHF TGTGCCAGCTCACCTGGGTCGGGTTCACCCCTCCACTTT
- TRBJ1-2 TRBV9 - CASNRLETGYGYTF TGTGCCAGCAACCGTCTAGAGACGGGGTATGGCTACACCTTC
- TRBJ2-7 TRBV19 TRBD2 CASSISSGGSYEQYF TGTGCCAGTAGTATTTCTAGCGGGGGTTCCTACGAGCAGTACTTC
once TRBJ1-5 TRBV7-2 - CASSLTVGGSAPQHF TGTGCCAGCAGCCTCACAGTGGGAGGATCAGCCCCCCAGCATTTT
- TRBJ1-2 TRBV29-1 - CSVEQENNYGYTF TGCAGCGTTGAACAGGAAAATAACTATGGCTACACCTTC
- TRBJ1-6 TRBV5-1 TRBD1 CASSFLGTGVNSPLHF TGCGCCAGCAGCTTCCTAGGGACAGGGGTGAATTCACCCCTCCACTTT
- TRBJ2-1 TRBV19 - CASTRGPLGVGGYNEQFF TGTGCCAGTACTCGGGGGCCTCTCGGGGTAGGCGGCTACAATGAGCAGTTCTTC
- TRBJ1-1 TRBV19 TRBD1 CASSILYPVRTGKNTEAFF TGTGCCAGTAGTATTCTTTACCCCGTCAGGACAGGGAAGAACACTGAAGCTTTCTTT
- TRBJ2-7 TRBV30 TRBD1 CAWSVRAGGLIPYGQYF TGTGCCTGGAGTGTTAGGGCAGGGGGCCTCATTCCCTACGGGCAGTACTTC
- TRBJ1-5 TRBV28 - CATRPGIHSNQPQHF TGTGCCACCCGCCCCGGGATACATAGCAATCAGCCCCAGCATTTT
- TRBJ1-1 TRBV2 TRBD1 CASRLGQGANTEAFF TGTGCCAGCAGATTGGGACAGGGGGCGAACACTGAAGCTTTCTTT
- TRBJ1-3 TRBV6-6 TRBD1 CASSSQGIRPGNTIYF TGTGCCAGCAGTTCACAGGGGATACGTCCTGGAAACACCATATATTTT
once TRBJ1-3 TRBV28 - CASSLTAPLLSGNTIYF TGTGCCAGCAGTTTAACAGCCCCACTCCTCTCTGGAAACACCATATATTTT
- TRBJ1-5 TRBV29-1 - CSVGTGSNQPQHF TGCAGCGTTGGTACAGGGAGCAATCAGCCCCAGCATTTT
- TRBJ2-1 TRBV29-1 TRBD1 CSVEGGDRGYNEQFF TGCAGCGTTGAAGGTGGGGACAGGGGGTACAATGAGCAGTTCTTC
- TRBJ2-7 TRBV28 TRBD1 CATGGPPLYEQYF TGTGCCACAGGGGGCCCGCCACTATACGAGCAGTACTTC
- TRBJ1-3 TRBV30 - CAWDRTSGNTIYF TGTGCCTGGGACAGGACCTCTGGAAACACCATATATTTT
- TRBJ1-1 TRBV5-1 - CASSYFAGRPPEAFF TGCGCCAGCAGCTATTTTGCAGGGAGGCCCCCCGAAGCTTTCTTT
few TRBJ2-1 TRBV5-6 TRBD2 CASSSNGGFDEQFF TGTGCCAGCAGCTCCAACGGGGGGTTCGATGAGCAGTTCTTC
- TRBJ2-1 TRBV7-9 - CASSSQGEQFF TGTGCCAGCAGCTCGCAGGGGGAGCAGTTCTTC
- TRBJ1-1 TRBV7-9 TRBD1 CASSLAGQGKAFF TGTGCCAGCAGCTTAGCCGGACAGGGAAAAGCTTTCTTT
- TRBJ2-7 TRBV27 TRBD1 CASSFRTGGNYEQYF TGTGCCAGCAGCTTTAGGACAGGGGGCAACTACGAGCAGTACTTC
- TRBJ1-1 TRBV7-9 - CASTLDLTEAFF TGTGCCAGCACCCTGGACCTTACTGAAGCTTTCTTT
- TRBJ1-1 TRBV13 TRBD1 CASSPGQGLNTEAFF TGTGCCAGCAGCCCAGGACAGGGGTTGAACACTGAAGCTTTCTTT